These 30 T cell receptor beta chains came from one sample sequenced in a study of cytotoxic CD8 clonotypes in ibrutinib-treated CLL. Sequenced by immunoSEQ multiplex PCR; TCRdb stores in-frame clones only, minus some. The sample yields 200,000 to 250,000 clones, nearly 80% seen once. Source: PBMCs, taken after 12 months of ibrutinib treatment. The origin of the receptors is a human donor with chronic lymphocytic leukemia.

This chain uses TRBV4-1 with TRBJ2-5; D uncertain. The V gene's germline CDR1 is MGHRA and CDR2 YSYEKL. The CDR3 loop spans 15 amino acids. V lost 5 bases and J lost 5, with 18 bases in between. The CDR3 sequence is CASSYEPGPRETQYF. The CDR3 DNA follows: TGCGCCAGCAGCTACGAGCCGGGCCCCCGGGAGACCCAGTACTTC.

This clone was found a few times. The genes are TRBV28 and TRBJ1-1, with D possibly being TRBD1 (6 bases). The CDR3 length is 15 residues. V gave up 6 bases and J gave up 0 bases, with 14 bases separating them. Looked up from germline, CDR1 is MDHEN and CDR2 is SYDVKM. The CDR3 here is CASRTGTSLNTEAFF. The CDR3 DNA sequence: TGTGCCAGCAGAACGGGGACATCCTTGAACACTGAAGCTTTCTTT. Using reference TRBV28 and TRBJ1-1 for the parts outside the CDR3, the full variable domain is DVKVTQSSRYLVKRTGEKVFLECVQDMDHENMFWYRQDPGLGLRLIYFSYDVKMKEKGDIPEGYSVSREKKERFSLILESASTNQTSMYLCASRTGTSLNTEAFFGQGTRLTVV.

J is TRBJ2-3 and V is TRBV27; 9 nucleotides agree with TRBD1. The germline gives CDR1 MNHEY, CDR2 SMNVEV (reference sequence). The CDR3 has 15 amino acids. Trimming cost V 3 bases and J 2 bases; bases outside gene matches: 3. The CDR3 protein is CASSLGQGLTDTQYF. The CDR3, as DNA: TGTGCCAGCAGTTTGGGACAGGGTCTCACAGATACGCAGTATTTT.

This sequence joins TRBV6-1 and TRBJ2-7; TRBD1 might be the D (7 bases). The ends were cut back, 8 bases at V and 4 bases at J, with 15 bases in the middle. From germline, CDR1 is MNHNS and CDR2 SASEGT. This CDR3 has 13 residues. The CDR3 region is CASGRQGGYEQYF. Written as DNA, the CDR3 is TGTGCCAGCGGAAGGCAGGGGGGATACGAGCAGTACTTC.

The chain couples TRBV2 to TRBJ2-3; D is ambiguous. The CDR3 contains 14 residues. Germline loops: CDR1 SNHLY, CDR2 FYNNEI. V was pared by 7 bases and J by 4 bases, with 15 bases between. The CDR3 nucleotides read TGTGCCAGCACGTCATACGGCGCCCCAGATACGCAGTATTTT. Amino acids: CASTSYGAPDTQYF.

The rearrangement joins TRBV30 to TRBJ2-4, with D uncertain. The CDR3 sequence is 16 residues long. The germline V gene has CDR1 GTSNPN and CDR2 SVGIG (reference sequence). V was cut by 0 bases and J by 0 bases, with 12 bases left in between. The CDR3 DNA reads as TGTGCCTGGAGTGTACAAGGCCGACTAGCCAAAAACATTCAGTACTTC. This encodes CAWSVQGRLAKNIQYF.

The J gene is TRBJ1-2, the V gene TRBV19; D not resolved. V gave up 3 bases and J gave up 4 bases, with 9 bases separating them. Germline V gene lookup returns CDR1 LNHDA and CDR2 SQIVND (reference sequence). The CDR3 is 13 amino acids. The CDR3, as DNA: TGTGCCAGTAGTATCCCCAGTGCCTATGGCTACACCTTC. Protein product: CASSIPSAYGYTF.

Ten or more counts support this clone. The chain couples TRBV2 to TRBJ1-1; D is unclear. This CDR3 is built from 15 residues. Per germline, CDR1 SNHLY and CDR2 FYNNEI. V lost 1 base to trimming and J lost 1 base, with 10 bases between them. This CDR3 reads CASSEGMARNTEAFF. The CDR3 DNA reads TGTGCCAGCAGTGAAGGTATGGCGAGGAACACTGAAGCTTTCTTT.

The rearrangement uses TRBV27 and TRBJ2-7, with TRBD2 matching over 7 bases. The CDR3 has 13 amino acids. Unmatched junction bases numbered 2, after V lost 2 bases and J lost 4 bases. Per germline, CDR1 MNHEY and CDR2 SMNVEV (reference sequence). In nucleotides, the CDR3 is TGTGCCAGCAGTTTAGGGGAGGGTTACGAGCAGTACTTC. Translation: CASSLGEGYEQYF.

The chain uses TRBV28 and TRBJ2-3, with 8 positions matching TRBD1. The trim removed 8 bases at V and 7 bases at J, leaving 11 bases unmatched. The CDR3 consists of 14 residues. Germline CDR1 MDHEN, CDR2 SYDVKM. CDR3: CASGPGGIIYTQYF. The CDR3 DNA reads TGTGCCAGCGGGCCAGGGGGCATCATATATACGCAGTATTTT.

The rearrangement uses TRBV12-5 and TRBJ2-7, with D possibly matching TRBD2 (7 bases). CDR1 and CDR2 from the germline V gene are LGHNT and FRNRAP. V shed 0 bases and J shed 5 bases, with 11 bases lying between them. This CDR3 has 14 residues. CDR3 loop: CASGLVRGGHEQYF. The CDR3 DNA follows: TGTGCTAGTGGTTTGGTAAGGGGGGGTCACGAGCAGTACTTC.

The gene calls are TRBV11-1 and TRBJ1-1; no firm D call. Deletions cut 5 bases from V and 0 bases from J, with 10 bases between. CDR1 and CDR2 (germline): SGHAT, FQDESV (reference sequence). CDR3 length: 14 amino acids. Written as DNA, the CDR3 is TGTGCCAGCAGCCCTCGGTTCATGAACACTGAAGCTTTCTTT. Its protein product is CASSPRFMNTEAFF.

This clone occurred a few times. The chain couples TRBV5-1 to TRBJ2-7, with D uncertain. The germline V and J ends were trimmed by 0 bases and 5 bases, with 6 bases remaining between them. The CDR3 length is 12 residues. Germline V lookup: CDR1 SGHRS, CDR2 YFSETQ. The CDR3 bases are TGCGCCAGCAGCTTGGAAGTTAACGAGCAGTACTTC. Protein: CASSLEVNEQYF. Filled out from reference TRBV5-1 and TRBJ2-7, the complete variable domain reads KAGVTQTPRYLIKTRGQQVTLSCSPISGHRSVSWYQQTPGQGLQFLFEYFSETQRNKGNFPGRFSGRQFSNSRSEMNVSTLELGDSALYLCASSLEVNEQYFGPGTRLTVT.

J is TRBJ2-1 and V is TRBV7-8; TRBD2 agrees at 14 bases. The V segment lost 5 bases and the J segment 5 bases; nucleotides outside the gene matches: 5. Per the germline V gene, CDR1 is SGHVS and CDR2 is FQNEAQ. The CDR3 sequence is 16 residues long. For the CDR3, the DNA is TGTGCCAGCAGCAGGCGGGGACTAGCGGGGGACAATGAGCAGTTCTTC. Its protein product is CASSRRGLAGDNEQFF. Complete variable domain (other parts from reference TRBV7-8 and TRBJ2-1): GAGVSQSPRYKVAKRGQDVALRCDPISGHVSLFWYQQALGQGPEFLTYFQNEAQLDKSGLPSDRFFAERPEGSVSTLKIQRTQQEDSAVYLCASSRRGLAGDNEQFFGPGTRLTVL.

In its sample, this clone was seen once. This chain joins TRBV6-6 and TRBJ1-2, with TRBD1 matching over 11 bases. CDR3 length: 15 amino acids. CDR1 is MNHNY, CDR2 SVGAGI, per germline (reference sequence). Trimming took 5 bases from V and 7 from J; bases not matched to a gene: 9. CDR3 protein: CASSPGQGAEGGYTF. CDR3 nucleotides: TGTGCCAGCAGTCCCGGACAGGGGGCAGAGGGTGGCTACACCTTC.

The chain has TRBV11-2 and TRBJ2-1, with D possibly matching TRBD1 (6 bases). The germline V gene encodes CDR1 SGHAT and CDR2 FQNNGV. The CDR3 sequence is 13 residues long. Trimming pared 5 bases from V and 4 bases from J, leaving 9 bases between. The CDR3 reads CASSLGHYNEQFF. Here the CDR3 DNA reads TGTGCCAGCAGCCTGGGACATTACAATGAGCAGTTCTTC.

This sequence joins TRBV2 and TRBJ1-1, with TRBD1 matching over 10 bases. In germline, CDR1 is SNHLY, CDR2 FYNNEI. Trimming at V came to 7 bases and at J to 5 bases, leaving 7 bases not matched to a gene. The CDR3 is 14 amino acids. Here the CDR3 DNA reads TGTGCCAGCAAGGGACAGGGGAAGGAGACTGAAGCTTTCTTT. Translated, it gives CASKGQGKETEAFF.

This chain connects TRBV6-1 to TRBJ1-2; D is possibly TRBD1 (5 bases). Germline CDR1 is MNHNS and CDR2 is SASEGT. There are 11 residues in the CDR3. Trimming shortened V by 3 bases and J by 8 bases, and 7 bases separated the two germline ends. The CDR3 DNA follows: TGTGCCAGCAGTGATTACAGGGGCTACACCTTC. This codes for CASSDYRGYTF.

V and J are TRBV4-1 and TRBJ2-7; weak D call: TRBD1 (5 bases). CDR1 and CDR2 (germline): MGHRA, YSYEKL. The CDR3 contains 13 residues. Trimming shortened V by 8 bases and J by 1 base, and 12 bases separated the two germline ends. The CDR3 region has the DNA TGCGCCAGCTGCAGGGTGGGTTCCTACGAGCAGTACTTC. The encoded protein is CASCRVGSYEQYF.

The V gene is TRBV4-1, the J gene TRBJ2-1; a weak D match, TRBD2 (5 bases). V was pared by 2 bases and J by 8 bases, with 13 bases between. The CDR3 covers 14 residues. Germline V gene data show CDR1 as MGHRA and CDR2 as YSYEKL. DNA of the CDR3: TGCGCCAGCAGCCAATCATCCGCGGGCTATGAGCAGTTCTTC. Residues: CASSQSSAGYEQFF.

In regard to this clone: Given a much more abundant clone one base away, this may be a read error. This same CDR3 is encoded by further DNA sequences in the sample. This chain uses TRBV2 with TRBJ1-1; no clear D gene. Germline V gives CDR1 SNHLY, CDR2 FYNNEI. The CDR3 runs 14 residues. The CDR3 coding sequence is TGCGCCAGCAGTGTAGCGGGGATGAACACTGAAGCTTTCTTT. It is translated as CASSVAGMNTEAFF.

The chain links TRBV21-1 to TRBJ2-7; no check of the table's D call, TRBD1, against the DNA was made. TRBV21-1 is tagged as a pseudogene. This CDR3 region has 15 residues. The CDR3 is CASSKRRQSSYEQYF. In DNA form, the CDR3 reads TGTGCCAGCAGCAAACGTAGACAGAGCTCCTACGAGCAGTACTTC.

This chain uses TRBV6-1 with TRBJ2-7; D call uncertain. Trimming stripped 7 bases from V and 1 base from J, with 11 bases between. The CDR3 covers 13 residues. Germline V lookup: CDR1 MNHNS, CDR2 SASEGT. CDR3 nucleotide sequence: TGTGCCAGCAATGACCGGATTTCCTACGAGCAGTACTTC. This encodes CASNDRISYEQYF.

The CDR3 region is CASSYPGQPQHF. For the CDR3, the DNA is TGTGCCAGCAGCTATCCGGGACAGCCCCAGCATTTT. The genes are TRBV11-2 and TRBJ1-5, with unresolved D. The CDR3 runs to 12 residues. V lost 4 bases and J lost 7, with 8 bases in between. Looked up from germline, CDR1 is SGHAT and CDR2 is FQNNGV.

The genes are TRBV28 and TRBJ2-2; D remains unclear. Germline V gives CDR1 MDHEN, CDR2 SYDVKM. This CDR3 region has 15 residues. The V end was cut by 3 bases, the J end by 1 base, with 9 bases between. DNA for the CDR3: TGTGCCAGCAGTTTTTTCCCAGAGAACACCGGGGAGCTGTTTTTT. It yields the protein CASSFFPENTGELFF.

The V call is TRBV5-8, the J call TRBJ2-3; a possible D gene is TRBD1 (5 bases). Germline V gene data show CDR1 as SGHTS and CDR2 as YDEGEE. The CDR3 is made up of 16 amino acids. Trimming took 0 bases from V and 0 from J, leaving 11 bases between them. CDR3 bases: TGTGCCAGCAGCTTGGAGGGCAGGGCTAGCACAGATACGCAGTATTTT. Protein: CASSLEGRASTDTQYF.

V usage is TRBV11-2 and J usage is TRBJ2-7; 7 nucleotides match TRBD2. Per the germline V gene, CDR1 is SGHAT and CDR2 is FQNNGV. CDR3 size: 17 residues. Trimming took 4 bases from V and 3 from J; bases not matched to a gene: 15. The CDR3 DNA follows: TGTGCCAGCAGCTCCCCTCCTTCCGGGACTACAAGCTACGAGCAGTACTTC. Its translation: CASSSPPSGTTSYEQYF.

The J gene is TRBJ2-5, the V gene TRBV5-1; 7 bases fit TRBD2. V lost 0 bases, J lost 2 bases, and 13 bases stayed unmatched. Per the germline V gene, CDR1 is SGHRS and CDR2 is YFSETQ. CDR3 length: 18 residues. The CDR3 sequence: CASSLGLLPSGKQETQYF. The CDR3 coding sequence is TGCGCCAGCAGCTTGGGGTTGCTACCTAGCGGAAAACAAGAGACCCAGTACTTC.

The chain is built from TRBV25-1 and TRBJ2-1, with D possibly called TRBD1 or TRBD2 (5 bases each). Per germline, CDR1 MGHDK and CDR2 SYGVNS. V was trimmed by 5 bases and J by 12 bases, leaving 17 bases between them. The CDR3 contains 13 residues. The CDR3 nucleotides read TGTGCCAGCAGTCTCACGAGTGGGGGTATGCAGTTCTTC. As protein: CASSLTSGGMQFF.

The chain joins TRBV9 to TRBJ2-3; 7 bases align to TRBD2. V was clipped by 0 bases and J by 4 bases; unmatched bases: 11. The CDR3 has 17 amino acids. CDR1 and CDR2 (germline): SGDLS, YYNGEE. DNA of the CDR3: TGTGCCAGCAGCGTAGCTTTTATAGTGGGGAGGGCAGATACGCAGTATTTT. It yields the protein CASSVAFIVGRADTQYF.